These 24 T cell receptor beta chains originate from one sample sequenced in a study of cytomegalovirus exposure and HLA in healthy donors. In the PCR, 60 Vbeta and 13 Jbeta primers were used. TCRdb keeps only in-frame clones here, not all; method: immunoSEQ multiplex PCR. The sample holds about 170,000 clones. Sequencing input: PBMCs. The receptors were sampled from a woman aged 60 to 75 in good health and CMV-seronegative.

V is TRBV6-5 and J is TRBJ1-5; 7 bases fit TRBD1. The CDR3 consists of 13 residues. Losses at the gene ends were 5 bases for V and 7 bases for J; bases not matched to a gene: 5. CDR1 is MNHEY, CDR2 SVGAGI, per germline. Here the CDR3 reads CASSRQGYQPQHF. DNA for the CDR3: TGTGCCAGCAGTCGACAGGGTTACCAGCCCCAGCATTTT.

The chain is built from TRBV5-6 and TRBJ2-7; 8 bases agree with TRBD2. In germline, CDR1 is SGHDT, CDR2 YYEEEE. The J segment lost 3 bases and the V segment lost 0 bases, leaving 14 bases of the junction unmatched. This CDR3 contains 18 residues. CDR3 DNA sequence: TGTGCCAGCAGCTTGGCCGTCGGCGGGAGGATGAACCTCTACGAGCAGTACTTC. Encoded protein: CASSLAVGGRMNLYEQYF.

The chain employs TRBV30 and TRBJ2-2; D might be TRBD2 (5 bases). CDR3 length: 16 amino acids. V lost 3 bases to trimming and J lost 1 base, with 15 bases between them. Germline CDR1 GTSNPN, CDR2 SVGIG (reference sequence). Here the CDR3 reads CAWRAWLGRNTGELFF. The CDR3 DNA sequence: TGTGCCTGGAGAGCTTGGTTGGGGAGGAACACCGGGGAGCTGTTTTTT.

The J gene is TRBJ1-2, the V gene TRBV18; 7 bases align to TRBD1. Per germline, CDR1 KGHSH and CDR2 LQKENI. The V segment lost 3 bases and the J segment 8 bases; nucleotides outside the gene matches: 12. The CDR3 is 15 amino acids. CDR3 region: CASSPTQGKRDGYTF. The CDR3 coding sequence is TGTGCCAGCTCACCGACACAGGGGAAACGAGACGGCTACACCTTC.

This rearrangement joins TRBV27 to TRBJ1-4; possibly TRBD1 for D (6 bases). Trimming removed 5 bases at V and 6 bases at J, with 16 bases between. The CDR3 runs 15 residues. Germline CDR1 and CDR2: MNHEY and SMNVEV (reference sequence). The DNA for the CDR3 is TGTGCCAGCAGTGCCCTGGACAGACGAGATGAAAAACTGTTTTTT. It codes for CASSALDRRDEKLFF.

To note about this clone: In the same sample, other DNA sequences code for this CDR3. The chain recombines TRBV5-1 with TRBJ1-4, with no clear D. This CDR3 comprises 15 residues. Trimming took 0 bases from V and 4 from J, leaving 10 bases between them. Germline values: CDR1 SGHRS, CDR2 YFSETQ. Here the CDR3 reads CASSLGFSSNEKLFF. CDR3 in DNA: TGCGCCAGCAGCTTGGGGTTTTCGAGTAATGAAAAACTGTTTTTT.

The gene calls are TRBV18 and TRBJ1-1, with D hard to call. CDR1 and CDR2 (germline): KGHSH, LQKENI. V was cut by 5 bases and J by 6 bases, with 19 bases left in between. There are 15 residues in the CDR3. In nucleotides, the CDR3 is TGTGCCAGCTCAGCCTACGTCTCAGGTATCGCTGAAGCTTTCTTT. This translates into CASSAYVSGIAEAFF.

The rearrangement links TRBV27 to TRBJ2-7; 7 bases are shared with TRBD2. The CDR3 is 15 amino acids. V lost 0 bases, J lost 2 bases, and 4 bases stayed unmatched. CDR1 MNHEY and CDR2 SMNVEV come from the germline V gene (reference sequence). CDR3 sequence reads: CASSLSWGRAYEQYF. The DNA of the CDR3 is TGTGCCAGCAGTTTATCTTGGGGGAGGGCCTACGAGCAGTACTTC.

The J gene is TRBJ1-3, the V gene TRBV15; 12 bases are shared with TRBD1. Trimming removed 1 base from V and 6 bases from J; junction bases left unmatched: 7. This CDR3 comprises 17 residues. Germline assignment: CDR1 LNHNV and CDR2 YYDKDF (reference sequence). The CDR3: CATSRARDRGLKNTIYF. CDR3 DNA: TGTGCCACCAGCAGAGCGAGGGACAGGGGGCTAAAAAACACCATATATTTT. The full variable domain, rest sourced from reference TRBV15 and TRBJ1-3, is DAMVIQNPRYQVTQFGKPVTLSCSQTLNHNVMYWYQQKSSQAPKLLFHYYDKDFNNEADTPDNFQSRRPNTSFCFLDIRSPGLGDTAMYLCATSRARDRGLKNTIYFGEGSWLTVV.

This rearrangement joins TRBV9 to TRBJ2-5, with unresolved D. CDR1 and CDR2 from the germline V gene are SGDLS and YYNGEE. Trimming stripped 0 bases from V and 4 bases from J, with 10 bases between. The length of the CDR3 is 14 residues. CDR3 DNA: TGTGCCAGCAGCGTAGCTAGGCGGTCAGAGACCCAGTACTTC. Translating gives CASSVARRSETQYF.

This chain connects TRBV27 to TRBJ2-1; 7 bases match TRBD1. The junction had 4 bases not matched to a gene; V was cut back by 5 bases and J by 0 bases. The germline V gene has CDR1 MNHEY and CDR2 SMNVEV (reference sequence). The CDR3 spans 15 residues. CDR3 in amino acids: CASSPRGPSYNEQFF. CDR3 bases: TGTGCCAGCAGTCCGAGGGGGCCCTCCTACAATGAGCAGTTCTTC.

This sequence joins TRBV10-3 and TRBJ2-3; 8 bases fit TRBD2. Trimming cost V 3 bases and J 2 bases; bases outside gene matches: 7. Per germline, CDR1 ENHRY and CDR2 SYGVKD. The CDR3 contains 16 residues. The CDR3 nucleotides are TGTGCCATCAGTGAAGCGGCGGGAGGCTACACAGATACGCAGTATTTT. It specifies CAISEAAGGYTDTQYF.

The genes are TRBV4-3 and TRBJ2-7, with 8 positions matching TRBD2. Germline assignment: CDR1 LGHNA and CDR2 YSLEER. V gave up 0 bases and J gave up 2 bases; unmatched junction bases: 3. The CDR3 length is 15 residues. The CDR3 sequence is CASSQDPGLAYEQYF. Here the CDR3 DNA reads TGCGCCAGCAGCCAAGATCCGGGACTAGCCTACGAGCAGTACTTC.

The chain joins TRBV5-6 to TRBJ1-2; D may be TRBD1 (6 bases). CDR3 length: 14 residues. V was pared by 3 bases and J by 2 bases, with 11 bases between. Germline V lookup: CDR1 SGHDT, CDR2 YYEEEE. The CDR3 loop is CASSSQGTNYGYTF. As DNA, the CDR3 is TGTGCCAGCAGCTCCCAGGGGACCAACTATGGCTACACCTTC.

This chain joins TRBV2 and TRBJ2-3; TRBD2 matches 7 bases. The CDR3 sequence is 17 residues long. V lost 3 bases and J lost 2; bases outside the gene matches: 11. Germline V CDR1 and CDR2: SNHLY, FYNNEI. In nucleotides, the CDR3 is TGTGCCAGCAGTGACCCACTAGTCGGGGGGATCACAGATACGCAGTATTTT. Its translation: CASSDPLVGGITDTQYF.

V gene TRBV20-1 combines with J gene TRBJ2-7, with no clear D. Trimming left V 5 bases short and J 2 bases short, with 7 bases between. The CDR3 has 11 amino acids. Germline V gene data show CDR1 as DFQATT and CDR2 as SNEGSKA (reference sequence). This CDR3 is CSAPRAYEQYF. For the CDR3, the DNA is TGCAGTGCTCCCCGGGCCTACGAGCAGTACTTC.

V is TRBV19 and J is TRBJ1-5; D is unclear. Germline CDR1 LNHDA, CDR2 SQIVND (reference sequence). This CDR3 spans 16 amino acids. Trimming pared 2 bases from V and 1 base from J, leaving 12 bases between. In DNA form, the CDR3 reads TGTGCCAGTAGTATACCCCTAAGCTTAAGCAATCAGCCCCAGCATTTT. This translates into CASSIPLSLSNQPQHF.

CDR3 protein: CASSYLAGEDEQFF. Written as DNA, the CDR3 is TGTGCCAGCAGTTACCTAGCGGGAGAGGATGAGCAGTTCTTC. The V and J genes are TRBV6-5 and TRBJ2-1; 10 bases are shared with TRBD2. Germline CDR1 MNHEY, CDR2 SVGAGI. The CDR3 consists of 14 residues. With V trimmed by 2 bases and J by 8 bases, 3 bases remained unmatched.

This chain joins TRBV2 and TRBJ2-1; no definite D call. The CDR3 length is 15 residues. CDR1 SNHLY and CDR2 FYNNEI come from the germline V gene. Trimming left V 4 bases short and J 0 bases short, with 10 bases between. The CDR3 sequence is CASSGALISYNEQFF. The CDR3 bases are TGTGCCAGCAGTGGGGCCCTTATCTCCTACAATGAGCAGTTCTTC.

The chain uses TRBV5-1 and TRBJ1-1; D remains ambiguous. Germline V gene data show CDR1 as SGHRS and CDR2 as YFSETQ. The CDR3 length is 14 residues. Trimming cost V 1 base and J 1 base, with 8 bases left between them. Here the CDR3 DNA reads TGCGCCAGCAGCTTGACAATGCCGAACACTGAAGCTTTCTTT. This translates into CASSLTMPNTEAFF.

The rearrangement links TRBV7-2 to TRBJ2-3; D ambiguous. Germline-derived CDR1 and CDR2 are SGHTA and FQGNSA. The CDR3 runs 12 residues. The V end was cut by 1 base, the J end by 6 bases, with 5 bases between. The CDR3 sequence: CASSLVPDTQYF. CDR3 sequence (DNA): TGTGCCAGCAGCTTAGTTCCGGATACGCAGTATTTT.

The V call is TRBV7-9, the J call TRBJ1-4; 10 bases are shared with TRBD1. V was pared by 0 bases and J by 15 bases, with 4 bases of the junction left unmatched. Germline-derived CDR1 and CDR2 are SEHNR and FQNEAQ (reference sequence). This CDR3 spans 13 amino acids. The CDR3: CASSLAGQGMMFF. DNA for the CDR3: TGTGCCAGCAGCTTAGCGGGACAGGGGATGATGTTTTTT. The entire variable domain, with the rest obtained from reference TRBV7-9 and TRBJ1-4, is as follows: DTGVSQNPRHKITKRGQNVTFRCDPISEHNRLYWYRQTLGQGPEFLTYFQNEAQLEKSRLLSDRFSAERPKGSFSTLEIQRTEQGDSAMYLCASSLAGQGMMFFGSGTQLSVL.

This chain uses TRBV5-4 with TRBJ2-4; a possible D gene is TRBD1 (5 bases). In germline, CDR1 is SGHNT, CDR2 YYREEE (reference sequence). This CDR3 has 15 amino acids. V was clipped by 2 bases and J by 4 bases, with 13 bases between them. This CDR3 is CASSFPGQGKNIQYF. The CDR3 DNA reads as TGTGCCAGCAGCTTTCCCGGGCAGGGAAAAAACATTCAGTACTTC.

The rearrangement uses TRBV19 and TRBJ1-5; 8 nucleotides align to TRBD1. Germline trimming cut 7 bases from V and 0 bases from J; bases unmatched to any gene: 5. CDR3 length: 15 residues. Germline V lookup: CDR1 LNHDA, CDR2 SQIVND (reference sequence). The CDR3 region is CASTRTGISNQPQHF. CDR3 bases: TGTGCCAGTACCCGGACAGGGATTAGCAATCAGCCCCAGCATTTT.